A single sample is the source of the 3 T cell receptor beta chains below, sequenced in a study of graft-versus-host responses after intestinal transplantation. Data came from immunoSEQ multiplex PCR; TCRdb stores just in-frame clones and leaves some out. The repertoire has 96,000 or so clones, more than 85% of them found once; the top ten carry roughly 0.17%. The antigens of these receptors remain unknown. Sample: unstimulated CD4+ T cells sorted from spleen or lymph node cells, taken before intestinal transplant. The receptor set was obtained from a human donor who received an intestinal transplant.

CDR3 in DNA: TGTGCCTGGAGTGCGCACAGTAACTCTGGAAACACCATATATTTT. This sequence encodes CAWSAHSNSGNTIYF. The chain combines TRBV30 with TRBJ1-3; the D is unclear. CDR1 is GTSNPN, CDR2 SVGIG, per germline (reference sequence). The V gene lost 1 base and the J gene lost 0 bases, with 10 bases spanning the gap. CDR3 length: 15 amino acids.

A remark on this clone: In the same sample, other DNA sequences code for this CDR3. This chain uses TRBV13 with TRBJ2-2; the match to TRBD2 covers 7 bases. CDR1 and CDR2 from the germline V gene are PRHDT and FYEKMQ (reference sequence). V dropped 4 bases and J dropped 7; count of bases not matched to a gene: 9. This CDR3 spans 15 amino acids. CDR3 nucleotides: TGTGCCAGCAGCTCTCCGACTAGCCCGATCGGGGAGCTGTTTTTT. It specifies CASSSPTSPIGELFF.

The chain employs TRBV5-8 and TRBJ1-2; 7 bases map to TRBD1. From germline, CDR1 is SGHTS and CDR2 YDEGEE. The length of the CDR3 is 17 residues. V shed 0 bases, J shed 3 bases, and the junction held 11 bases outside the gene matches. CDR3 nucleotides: TGTGCCAGCAGCTTGGGAGTTCTCGGGGACAGATACTATGGCTACACCTTC. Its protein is CASSLGVLGDRYYGYTF.